A selection of T cell receptor beta chains follows, all from one sample in a study of blood T cell repertoires in COVID-19. TCRdb keeps only in-frame clones here, not all; method: immunoSEQ multiplex PCR. The sample has some 670,000 clones; approximately 90% are singletons. The sample taken for sequencing was peripheral blood. These receptor sequences come from a woman under 30 with acute or convalescent COVID-19. Both conserved end residues are part of each CDR3. A D gene is named only where the DNA matches it firmly. Clone size appears in some rows only: once, few, many, or a class for an expanded clone.

d_call,clone_size,j_call,v_call,cdr3_nt,cdr3_aa
NA,NA,TRBJ1-4,TRBV5-1,TGCGCCAGCAGCCCGAGGATCAATGAAAAACTGTTTTTT,CASSPRINEKLFF
TRBD1,NA,TRBJ2-7,TRBV10-3,TGTGCCATCAGTGGGACAGGGGGCTCCTACGAGCAGTACTTC,CAISGTGGSYEQYF
NA,NA,TRBJ1-5,TRBV9,TGTGCCAGCAGCACCGACCCGGGTACGCAGCCCCAGCATTTT,CASSTDPGTQPQHF
NA,once,TRBJ2-7,TRBV3-1/TRBV3-2,TGTGCCAGCAGCCAAGGGCTCAGACTCTACGAGCAGTACTTC,CASSQGLRLYEQYF
TRBD1,once,TRBJ2-1,TRBV3-1/TRBV3-2,TGTGCCAGCAGCCTCGGACAGGGATCAAACAATGAGCAGTTCTTC,CASSLGQGSNNEQFF
NA,NA,TRBJ1-6,TRBV18,TGTGCCAGCTCACCACCGGAGGGGAGCTCCTATAATTCACCCCTCCACTTT,CASSPPEGSSYNSPLHF
NA,NA,TRBJ2-1,TRBV19,TGTGCCAGTAGTCTCCCCGGGTCCAATGAGCAGTTCTTC,CASSLPGSNEQFF
NA,NA,TRBJ1-5,TRBV19,TGTGCCAGTAGTATGGAGGGTCAGCCCCAGCATTTT,CASSMEGQPQHF
NA,NA,TRBJ2-3,TRBV27,TGTGCCAGCAGTTTAATAGGCGGGGGCGACAATACAGATACGCAGTATTTT,CASSLIGGGDNTDTQYF
NA,NA,TRBJ1-2,TRBV4-1,TGCGCCAGCAGCCATTCCGAGTACGGCTACACCTTC,CASSHSEYGYTF
TRBD1,NA,TRBJ1-5,TRBV19,TGTGCCAGCCTCAGGGTGGGACAGGGCCAAAATCAGCCCCAGCATTTT,CASLRVGQGQNQPQHF
TRBD2,NA,TRBJ2-7,TRBV2,TGTGCCACCTCGGGGGGGAGCTACGAGCAGTACTTC,CATSGGSYEQYF
NA,NA,TRBJ1-6,TRBV6-5,TGTGCCAGCAGTTCAGTACGTTCACCCCTCCACTTT,CASSSVRSPLHF
TRBD2,NA,TRBJ2-1,TRBV11-3,TGTGCCAGCAGCTTAGATCGTGGGAGGACTAGGGAGGGCATTCATGAGCAGTTCTTC,CASSLDRGRTREGIHEQFF
TRBD1,NA,TRBJ2-3,TRBV7-6,TGTGCCAGCAGCTTCCGGGACAGGTACACAGATACGCAGTATTTT,CASSFRDRYTDTQYF
TRBD1,NA,TRBJ1-2,TRBV6-5,TGTGCCAGGGTCACAGGGGGCGCGAACTATGGCTACACCTTC,CARVTGGANYGYTF
TRBD1,once,TRBJ1-1,TRBV19,TGTGCCAGTAGACCCGGGACAGGGGGCACTGAAGCTTTCTTT,CASRPGTGGTEAFF
TRBD1,NA,TRBJ2-1,TRBV5-1,TGCGCCAGCAGCCTTGGGACAGGGAGCTCCTACAATGAGCAGTTCTTC,CASSLGTGSSYNEQFF
NA,NA,TRBJ1-1,TRBV6-5,TGTGCCAGCAGTCCATCGTGGGGGCACACTGAAGCTTTCTTT,CASSPSWGHTEAFF
NA,NA,TRBJ2-4,TRBV9,TGTGCCAGCTCGGCCGACTCTGGCATTCAGTACTTC,CASSADSGIQYF
NA,NA,TRBJ1-6,TRBV27,TGTGCCAGCAGTTTGCACCAGGGGTGGAATTCACCCCTCCACTTT,CASSLHQGWNSPLHF
TRBD1,NA,TRBJ1-5,TRBV19,TGTGCCAGCAATACAGGGGGCCTCCCTTATCAGCCCCAGCATTTT,CASNTGGLPYQPQHF
TRBD2,NA,TRBJ2-5,TRBV19,TGTGCCAGTAGTATAACAGCGGGGGGGCTAGGAGGAGAGACCCAGTACTTC,CASSITAGGLGGETQYF
NA,NA,TRBJ1-2,TRBV4-1,TGCGCCAGCAGCCAAGATCGATCGGAGGGGTACGATGGCTACACCTTC,CASSQDRSEGYDGYTF
NA,few,TRBJ1-2,TRBV12-5,TGTGCTAGTGGTTTTAGCGACTATGGCTACACCTTC,CASGFSDYGYTF
NA,NA,TRBJ2-1,TRBV30,TGTGCCTGGAGTGGGCTAGCGCGGGATGAGCAGTTCTTC,CAWSGLARDEQFF
TRBD1,NA,TRBJ1-2,TRBV6-1,TGTGCCAGCAGTGAGATCCCAGGGGGCTCGGGAGGCTACACCTTC,CASSEIPGGSGGYTF
TRBD2,NA,TRBJ2-3,TRBV24-1,TGTGCCACCAGTGATTTTCCTCCCGGGACTAGCGGGGATCCAGATACGCAGTATTTT,CATSDFPPGTSGDPDTQYF